Shown below are 2 T cell receptor beta chains from a single sample sequenced in a study of identical twins. TCRdb re-called the 5' RACE reads through MiXCR, storing one row per CDR3 protein. The repertoire holds a few hundred thousand distinct CDR3 sequences, with 7.5% to 10% as singletons. Another study also made use of these data, one on yellow fever vaccine responses in identical twins.

Sequencing was performed on PBMCs. The receptors come from a woman aged 18-29 years in good health.

In nucleotides, the CDR3 is TGTGCCAGCAGCGTAACTTCAGGGGGAGGTGGGGCCAACGTCCTGACTTTC. Amino acid sequence: CASSVTSGGGGANVLTF. V usage is TRBV9 and J usage is TRBJ2-6; maybe TRBD1 (7 bases). Germline V gene lookup returns CDR1 SGDLS and CDR2 YYNGEE. This CDR3 contains 17 residues. V gave up 1 base and J gave up 3 bases, with 14 bases separating them.

Only a few counts were recorded for this clonotype. The chain couples TRBV15 to TRBJ1-1; D ambiguous. The CDR3 loop spans 13 amino acids. Trimming pared 5 bases from V and 2 bases from J, leaving 9 bases between. From germline, CDR1 is LNHNV and CDR2 YYDKDF (reference sequence). The DNA for the CDR3 is TGTGCCACCAGCTTAGAGACAAACACTGAAGCTTTCTTT. Its translation is CATSLETNTEAFF.